The following is a T cell receptor beta chain sequence with its context. What it binds is not known. This CDR3 comprises 11 residues. Germline lookup yields CDR1 MNHNS and CDR2 SASEGT. V lost 7 bases to trimming and J lost 7 bases, with 7 bases between them. This specimen comes from a study of CD8 T cells in ankylosing spondylitis. Quantitative molecular-barcoded 5'-RACE generated the TCR beta libraries. MiXCR was run by TCRdb on the 5' RACE reads, yielding one entry per CDR3 protein. In the table there are around 480,000 distinct CDR3 sequences, over 15% of which are singletons. Notes on the study in general: Disease-linked clones reportedly concentrated significantly in matched ankylosing spondylitis synovial fluid. Among TCR beta sequences, a motif of eight highly homologous variants appeared characteristic of ankylosing spondylitis blood.

The chain is built from TRBV6-1 and TRBJ2-2; D uncertain. The source material was blood, either unsorted or a sorted T cell fraction (not recorded which). The sequence derives from a male donor with ankylosing spondylitis. CDR3 nucleotide sequence: TGTGCCAGCAATAATGGCGGGGAGCTGTTTTTT. Translating it yields CASNNGGELFF.